Below are 14 T cell receptor beta chains sequenced from a single sample in a study of cytomegalovirus exposure and HLA in healthy donors. Sequenced by immunoSEQ multiplex PCR; TCRdb stores in-frame clones only, minus some. Of tens of thousands of clones listed, around 96% are singletons. Sequencing was carried out using PBMCs. The source is a woman aged 18-29 years in good health and CMV-seronegative.

CDR3 amino acids: CSVDGTTSNTDTQYF. The DNA for the CDR3 is TGCAGCGTTGATGGCACTACCAGTAACACAGATACGCAGTATTTT. This chain uses TRBV29-1 with TRBJ2-3, with D uncertain. Germline CDR1 reads SQVTM; CDR2 reads ANQGSEA. Trimming left V 3 bases short and J 2 bases short, with 15 bases between. This CDR3 spans 15 amino acids.

The V and J genes are TRBV15 and TRBJ1-1; D ambiguous. V shed 5 bases and J shed 2 bases, with 12 bases lying between them. The germline V gene has CDR1 LNHNV and CDR2 YYDKDF (reference sequence). The CDR3 has 14 amino acids. This CDR3 reads CATSEALTNTEAFF. CDR3 sequence (DNA): TGTGCCACCAGCGAGGCCCTGACCAACACTGAAGCTTTCTTT.

This chain links TRBV6-5 with TRBJ1-5; 11 bases align to TRBD1. The V and J ends lost 6 bases and 9 bases, in that order; junction bases with no gene match: 7. Germline V lookup: CDR1 MNHEY, CDR2 SVGAGI. CDR3 length: 14 residues. In DNA form, the CDR3 reads TGTGCCAGCAGCAGGACAGGGGGCGGGAGGCCCCAGCATTTT. It specifies CASSRTGGGRPQHF.

This rearrangement joins TRBV18 to TRBJ2-3; the match to TRBD1 covers 7 bases. V lost 6 bases to trimming and J lost 0 bases; unmatched junction nucleotides: 15. The V gene's germline CDR1 is KGHSH and CDR2 LQKENI. CDR3 length: 18 residues. The CDR3, as DNA: TGTGCCAGCTCGCGCAGACAGGGCCCGCCCTCTAGCACAGATACGCAGTATTTT. Its protein product is CASSRRQGPPSSTDTQYF.

The rearrangement links TRBV4-3 to TRBJ2-7, with 7 nucleotides matching TRBD1. CDR1 and CDR2 from the germline V gene are LGHNA and YSLEER. Trimming cost V 5 bases and J 1 base; bases outside gene matches: 2. This CDR3 is 13 amino acids long. The CDR3 sequence: CASSRDRSYEQYF. The DNA of the CDR3 is TGCGCCAGCAGCAGGGACAGATCCTACGAGCAGTACTTC.

The V gene is TRBV5-4, the J gene TRBJ2-5; 7 nucleotides line up with TRBD1. This CDR3 has 15 amino acids. Germline trimming cut 5 bases from V and 2 bases from J; bases unmatched to any gene: 9. Germline V lookup: CDR1 SGHNT, CDR2 YYREEE (reference sequence). Here the CDR3 DNA reads TGTGCCAGCAGACCCGACAGGGCCCCGCAAGAGACCCAGTACTTC. Its translation is CASRPDRAPQETQYF.

The V call is TRBV7-6, the J call TRBJ2-3; the D gene is possibly TRBD1 (6 bases). Between the trimmed V and J ends, which lost 5 bases and 2 bases, there was a span of 17 bases. The CDR3 totals 16 residues. The germline gives CDR1 SGHVS, CDR2 FNYEAQ. The CDR3 sequence: CASSPGARANTDTQYF. In DNA form, the CDR3 reads TGTGCCAGCAGCCCAGGGGCCCGGGCCAACACAGATACGCAGTATTTT.

The chain recombines TRBV18 with TRBJ1-2; possibly TRBD1 for D (5 bases). Germline V CDR1 and CDR2: KGHSH, LQKENI. There are 16 residues in the CDR3. Trimming stripped 1 base from V and 1 base from J, with 13 bases between. CDR3 nucleotides: TGTGCCAGCTCACCACGGCGGGACGGGGGTAACTATGGCTACACCTTC. Amino acids: CASSPRRDGGNYGYTF.

V is TRBV14 and J is TRBJ1-1; D not certain. Germline CDR1 SGHDN, CDR2 FVKESK. This CDR3 comprises 15 residues. Trimming stripped 2 bases from V and 0 bases from J, with 10 bases between. CDR3 sequence (DNA): TGTGCCAGCAGCCAAACTCACCTAATGAACACTGAAGCTTTCTTT. The encoded protein is CASSQTHLMNTEAFF.

The rearrangement uses TRBV5-1 and TRBJ2-1; 7 bases align to TRBD2. V shed 4 bases and J 6 bases; nucleotides not matched to a gene: 10. CDR3 length: 15 residues. Germline CDR1 reads SGHRS; CDR2 reads YFSETQ. As DNA, the CDR3 is TGCGCCAGCAGCCCCCGGACTAGGGTAAGCAATGAGCAGTTCTTC. Translated: CASSPRTRVSNEQFF.

J is TRBJ2-5 and V is TRBV29-1, with D unclear. This CDR3 has 14 amino acids. The germline V and J ends were trimmed by 4 bases and 2 bases, with 14 bases remaining between them. Germline CDR1 and CDR2: SQVTM and ANQGSEA. The CDR3 DNA sequence: TGCAGCGTTGCGGCGAGAGTGAGGCAAGAGACCCAGTACTTC. This translates into CSVAARVRQETQYF.

The chain links TRBV19 to TRBJ2-5, with 7 bases lining up with TRBD2. The CDR3 is made up of 16 amino acids. Germline V gene lookup returns CDR1 LNHDA and CDR2 SQIVND (reference sequence). Trimming at V came to 5 bases and at J to 5 bases, leaving 14 bases not matched to a gene. The CDR3 DNA is TGTGCCAGTAGTCACCGATGGGAGGGGTTCGGGGAGACCCAGTACTTC. This encodes CASSHRWEGFGETQYF.

The genes are TRBV7-9 and TRBJ1-5; weak D call: TRBD1 (5 bases). CDR3 length: 13 residues. V lost 5 bases to trimming and J lost 6 bases, with 11 bases between them. Germline V gene lookup returns CDR1 SEHNR and CDR2 FQNEAQ (reference sequence). The CDR3 DNA sequence: TGTGCCAGCAGCCCCGGGACTCTTCAGCCCCAGCATTTT. Protein sequence: CASSPGTLQPQHF.

This chain uses TRBV5-6 with TRBJ2-5; D is ambiguous. Per germline, CDR1 SGHDT and CDR2 YYEEEE. V shed 4 bases and J shed 2 bases, with 9 bases lying between them. The CDR3 sequence is 13 residues long. The CDR3 DNA sequence: TGTGCCAGCAGCCTAGGTGTACAAGAGACCCAGTACTTC. Its protein is CASSLGVQETQYF.